This TCR beta chain emerged from a study of technical replicates of blood from a handful of donors. Germline values: CDR1 LGHNA, CDR2 YSLEER. This CDR3 has 16 amino acids. V lost 1 base and J 4 bases, leaving 13 bases between the germline ends. Libraries were prepared by immunoSEQ multiplex PCR; TCRdb keeps only in-frame clonotypes and omits some of them. Of 59,000 or so clones in the sample, about 94% were seen once. This receptor was taken from a human donor in good health. Some clones in this sample may be carry-over from other donors' samples. The rearrangement joins TRBV4-3 to TRBJ2-2, with a weak D call TRBD1 (5 bases). Sequenced sample: PBMCs. CDR3 bases: TGCGCCAGCAGCCAAGTCAGGGCGGTAGTCACCGGGGAGCTGTTTTTT. It translates to CASSQVRAVVTGELFF.